One TCR delta chain is described in this entry. Sequence at one end of the junction differs from germline and may be a read error. Germline assignment: CDR1 TSWWSYY and CDR2 QGS. The CDR3 is 22 amino acids. These data originate in a study of gamma-delta chains in newborns, infants, children. Study-wide context: Microbial exposure reportedly drives polyclonal innate γδ T cell expansion after birth.

TCRdb redid the clone calls on the reads with CATT. This table has under 3,500 delta-chain clones, around 46% appearing once. The receptor was derived from a child who received the measles vaccine. The chain links TRDV1 to TRDJ1; 7 bases map to TRDD2. The source material was blood, sampled at baseline. DNA of the CDR3: TGTGCTCTTGGGGAACTTGGCCCTTTATTCCTACCCTTCCTTACCCTCGTCGATGAACTCATCTTT. It yields the protein CALGELGPLFLPFLTLVDELIF.